This TCR beta chain was retrieved from a study of T cell responses to AZD1222 COVID-19 vaccine. Data came from immunoSEQ multiplex PCR; TCRdb stores just in-frame clones and leaves some out. The profile shows roughly 99,000 clones, roughly 90% of them singletons. V dropped 6 bases and J dropped 7; count of bases not matched to a gene: 3. The CDR3 is made up of 12 amino acids. Germline V CDR1 and CDR2: SQVTM, ANQGSEA. Findings of the study overall: White British donors predominated, females outnumbered males, and clonal diversity was possibly underestimated. Just a handful of AZD1222 recipients were seropositive at baseline.

Pooled samples include second doses given at about 4 or 12 weeks. This clone has just a few counts. Its specificity is not known. This chain uses TRBV29-1 with TRBJ2-4, with 10 bases aligning to TRBD1. Here the sequenced sample was peripheral blood, taken 28 days after the second AZD1222 dose. The receptor's source is an adult who received the AZD1222 COVID-19 vaccine. CDR3: CSVKGQGNIQYF. CDR3 DNA: TGCAGCGTGAAGGGACAGGGGAACATTCAGTACTTC.